The rows below give T cell receptor beta chains drawn from one sample of a study of neoadjuvant anti-PD-1 for oral cavity cancer. Method: immunoSEQ multiplex PCR; TCRdb's copy keeps in-frame clones and lacks some. There are 7,500 or so clones in the sample; over 40% occur only once, and approximately 12% lies in the top ten. The sample in question was tumor tissue, obtained before nivolumab (anti-PD-1) treatment. The receptors were gathered from a person aged 40-85 years with oral cavity squamous cell carcinoma. Both conserved end residues are part of each CDR3. The D gene is left open where the match is weak. Expanded clones are given a class, and other clones once, few, many or no size at all.

>.|.|TRBJ1-3|TRBV28
CASSQNWGGGNTIYF
TGTGCCAGCAGTCAAAATTGGGGGGGTGGAAACACCATATATTTT
>.|.|TRBJ1-5|TRBV6-5
CASSPTGTHQPQHF
TGTGCCAGCAGCCCTACCGGGACACATCAGCCCCAGCATTTT
>.|.|TRBJ1-2|TRBV25-1
CASSESGNYGYTF
TGTGCCAGCAGTGAGTCCGGGAACTATGGCTACACCTTC
>few|.|TRBJ2-1|TRBV20-1
CSAPRGPGEFF
TGCAGTGCTCCCCGTGGACCAGGGGAGTTCTTC
>.|.|TRBJ2-3|TRBV10-3
CAISLESTDTQYF
TGTGCCATCAGCCTAGAAAGCACAGATACGCAGTATTTT
>.|.|TRBJ2-3|TRBV10-3
CASRDSQGTDTQYF
TGTGCCAGCCGGGACTCTCAAGGGACAGATACGCAGTATTTT
>.|TRBD1|TRBJ2-2|TRBV18
CASSSTGPDTGELFF
TGTGCCAGCTCATCGACAGGGCCGGACACCGGGGAGCTGTTTTTT
>few|.|TRBJ2-7|TRBV2
CASSILDLEQYF
TGTGCCAGCAGTATACTAGACCTCGAGCAGTACTTC
>.|TRBD1|TRBJ2-7|TRBV18
CASSLGTGAYEQYF
TGTGCCAGCTCACTAGGGACAGGGGCCTACGAGCAGTACTTC
>.|.|TRBJ1-1|TRBV10-2
CASKESSRTEAFF
TGCGCCAGCAAGGAGAGCAGTAGAACTGAAGCTTTCTTT
>.|.|TRBJ1-3|TRBV5-1
CASSLLGPTSGNTIYF
TGCGCCAGCAGCTTATTGGGACCTACATCTGGAAACACCATATATTTT
>medium-sized|TRBD2|TRBJ2-1|TRBV28
CASSFRGLAGEDEQFF
TGTGCCAGCAGTTTCCGGGGACTAGCGGGAGAGGATGAGCAGTTCTTC
>.|TRBD2|TRBJ2-2|TRBV19
CASEIGGSPELFF
TGTGCCAGCGAGATCGGCGGGAGCCCCGAGCTGTTTTTT
>.|TRBD2|TRBJ2-3|TRBV27
CASIRLAGAGTDTQYF
TGTGCCAGCATCAGACTAGCGGGAGCGGGCACAGATACGCAGTATTTT
>few|.|TRBJ1-1|TRBV6-1
CASSDYAVDTEAFF
TGTGCCAGCAGTGATTATGCGGTCGACACTGAAGCTTTCTTT
>few|TRBD2|TRBJ2-3|TRBV7-8
CASSLRGETQYF
TGTGCCAGCAGCTTACGGGGGGAAACGCAGTATTTT
>once|TRBD2|TRBJ2-7|TRBV6-1
CASSEVAGVGPYEQYF
TGTGCCAGCAGTGAGGTTGCGGGAGTGGGGCCTTACGAGCAGTACTTC
>.|.|TRBJ1-2|TRBV19
CASSPSLGGNYGYTF
TGTGCCAGTAGCCCTAGCCTGGGGGGGAACTATGGCTACACCTTC
>few|TRBD1|TRBJ1-2|TRBV10-3
CAISTGENGYTF
TGTGCCATATCCACAGGGGAAAATGGCTACACCTTC
>few|.|TRBJ2-7|TRBV27
CASGAGGSYEQYF
TGTGCCAGCGGGGCCGGTGGGTCCTACGAGCAGTACTTC
>.|TRBD1|TRBJ1-5|TRBV7-2
CASSLFSWTGGTEDQPQHF
TGTGCCAGCAGCTTATTTTCGTGGACAGGGGGAACGGAAGATCAGCCCCAGCATTTT
>.|TRBD2|TRBJ2-5|TRBV15
CATSRPKMTGGRTSGIQETQYF
TGTGCCACCAGCAGACCTAAAATGACAGGGGGCCGGACTAGCGGGATCCAAGAGACCCAGTACTTC
>medium-sized|TRBD1|TRBJ2-7|TRBV5-1
CASSLSKGTGEQYF
TGCGCCAGCAGCTTGTCTAAGGGGACAGGTGAGCAGTACTTC
>.|.|TRBJ2-7|TRBV29-1
CSANSGLTYEQYF
TGCAGCGCAAACAGCGGGCTGACCTACGAGCAGTACTTC
>few|TRBD2|TRBJ2-1|TRBV5-8
CASSHSGSRGGEQFF
TGTGCCAGCAGTCATAGCGGGAGCCGGGGTGGTGAGCAGTTCTTC
>.|TRBD1|TRBJ1-2|TRBV28
CASSFTSGQGIAGYTF
TGTGCCAGCAGTTTTACCTCGGGACAGGGGATAGCGGGCTACACCTTC
>.|.|TRBJ2-7|TRBV7-9
CASSFGSPSYEQYF
TGTGCCAGCAGCTTTGGCAGCCCCTCCTACGAGCAGTACTTC
>few|TRBD2|TRBJ2-3|TRBV6-1
CASTLPGLALDTQYF
TGTGCCAGCACCCTACCTGGACTAGCCTTAGATACGCAGTATTTT
>few|.|TRBJ2-1|TRBV6-5
CASAWGAGFYNEQFF
TGTGCCTCCGCCTGGGGCGCAGGGTTCTACAATGAGCAGTTCTTC
>.|.|TRBJ1-4|TRBV30
CARTDAPHEKLFF
TGTGCCCGGACAGATGCTCCCCATGAAAAACTGTTTTTT
>.|TRBD2|TRBJ2-4|TRBV5-1
CASSPTSGGKNIQYF
TGCGCCAGCAGCCCGACTAGCGGGGGAAAAAACATTCAGTACTTC
>once|TRBD2|TRBJ2-7|TRBV30
CAWTSGNSYEQYF
TGTGCCTGGACTAGCGGAAACTCCTACGAGCAGTACTTC
>few|.|TRBJ2-3|TRBV7-8
CASSLATKDTQYF
TGTGCCAGCAGCTTAGCGACCAAGGATACGCAGTATTTT
>.|.|TRBJ2-3|TRBV30
CAWSVNREYTQYF
TGTGCCTGGAGTGTTAATCGGGAGTATACGCAGTATTTT
>.|.|TRBJ2-4|TRBV28
CASSLSVGNIQYF
TGTGCCAGCTCGCTCTCTGTCGGAAACATTCAGTACTTC
>.|TRBD2|TRBJ2-1|TRBV5-1
CASSGGVAGGKQFF
TGCGCCAGCAGCGGTGGGGTAGCGGGAGGGAAGCAGTTCTTC
>.|.|TRBJ1-1|TRBV7-6
CASSLMEGSTTEAFF
TGTGCCAGCAGCTTAATGGAGGGAAGTACCACTGAAGCTTTCTTT
>few|TRBD2|TRBJ2-2|TRBV30
CALGERAGANTGELFF
TGTGCCCTGGGGGAGAGGGCGGGGGCGAACACCGGGGAGCTGTTTTTT
>few|TRBD1|TRBJ2-2|TRBV6-6
CASSYTTGGNGELFF
TGTGCCAGCAGTTACACGACAGGGGGGAACGGGGAGCTGTTTTTT
>.|.|TRBJ1-5|TRBV11-2
CASSLDWGQPQHF
TGTGCCAGCAGCTTAGATTGGGGTCAGCCCCAGCATTTT
>few|.|TRBJ1-1|TRBV5-1
CASSFNRDTEAFF
TGCGCCAGCAGCTTTAACAGGGACACTGAAGCTTTCTTT
>.|.|TRBJ1-3|TRBV10-3
CAISVERGGNTIYF
TGTGCCATCAGTGTGGAAAGGGGGGGAAACACCATATATTTT
>few|TRBD1|TRBJ1-2|TRBV6-5
CASSYSRQGYGYTF
TGTGCCAGCAGTTACTCTAGACAGGGTTATGGCTACACCTTC
>.|TRBD2|TRBJ2-2|TRBV5-1
CASSPGLDLDGELFF
TGTGCCAGCAGCCCTGGACTAGACCTGGACGGGGAGCTGTTTTTT
>few|.|TRBJ2-7|TRBV10-1
CASSESTGSREQYF
TGCGCCAGCAGTGAGTCGACGGGGAGTAGGGAGCAGTACTTC
>few|TRBD2|TRBJ2-7|TRBV27
CASSIGLAGVQEQYF
TGTGCCAGCAGCATAGGACTAGCGGGAGTCCAGGAGCAGTACTTC
>few|.|TRBJ1-1|TRBV30
CAWSVRGNTEAFF
TGTGCCTGGAGTGTACGTGGGAACACTGAAGCTTTCTTT
>few|.|TRBJ2-7|TRBV7-9
CASSLDDVPPEQYF
TGTGCCAGCAGCTTAGACGACGTGCCTCCAGAGCAGTACTTC
>.|.|TRBJ2-2|TRBV5-1
CANSPGELFF
TGCGCCAACTCCCCCGGGGAGCTGTTTTTT
>.|.|TRBJ2-3|TRBV6-1
CASRMDTQYF
TGTGCCAGCAGGATGGATACGCAGTATTTT
>.|.|TRBJ1-4|TRBV28
CASRWGAANEKLFF
TGTGCCAGCAGATGGGGGGCGGCTAATGAAAAACTGTTTTTT
>few|.|TRBJ2-7|TRBV2
CASSEGWEQYF
TGTGCCAGCAGTGAGGGGTGGGAGCAGTACTTC
>few|.|TRBJ2-7|TRBV6-5
CASSYHRDGYEQYF
TGTGCCAGCAGTTACCACCGGGACGGCTACGAGCAGTACTTC